Sequencing of this TCR beta chain was carried out in a study of patients and donors after allogeneic stem cell transplantation. TCRdb re-called the RT-PCR reads with MiXCR, one entry per CDR3 protein. The sample comprises 84,000 or so distinct CDR3 sequences, around 46% of which are singletons, and about 58% rests with the top ten. Trimming stripped 3 bases from V and 8 bases from J, with 14 bases between. The CDR3 consists of 13 residues. Germline values: CDR1 SQVTM, CDR2 ANQGSEA. This clonotype was sampled from a human donor who was either an allogeneic HSCT recipient or a stem cell or donor lymphocyte infusion donor (not recorded which). It is not recorded whose cells these are; they may come from a transplant donor. Material for sequencing was blood, either unsorted or a sorted T cell fraction (not recorded which). V is TRBV29-1 and J is TRBJ2-1; weak D call: TRBD2 (6 bases). CDR3 sequence reads: CSVEEGPGDEQFF. The CDR3 coding sequence is TGCAGCGTTGAGGAAGGGCCGGGGGATGAGCAGTTCTTC.